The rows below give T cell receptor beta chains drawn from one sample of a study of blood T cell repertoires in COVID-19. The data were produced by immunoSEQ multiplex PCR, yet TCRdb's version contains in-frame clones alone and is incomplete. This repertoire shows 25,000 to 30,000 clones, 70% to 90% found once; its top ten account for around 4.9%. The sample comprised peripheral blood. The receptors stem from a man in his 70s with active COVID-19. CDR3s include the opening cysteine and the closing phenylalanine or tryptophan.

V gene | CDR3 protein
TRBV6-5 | CASRRTGGSGQPQHF
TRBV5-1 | CASSVGQGSETQYF
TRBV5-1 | CASSLEPLGANTGELFF
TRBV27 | CASSRSGGNEQFF
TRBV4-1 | CASSQAGQTYEQYF
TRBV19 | CASSTSHNYEQYF
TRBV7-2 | CASSSDRVAEAFF
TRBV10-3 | CAISRTGSGNTIYF
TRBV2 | CASSDFSAGQVPLEAFF
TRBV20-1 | CSATDREGTNEKLFF
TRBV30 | CAYRTGSYEQYF
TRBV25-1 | CASTRGGQGINYGYTF
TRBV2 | CASKGSGFSTDTQYF
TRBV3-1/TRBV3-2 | CASGGGGGVGETQYF
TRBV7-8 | CASSLAGQGLETQYF
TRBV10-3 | CAINSGGATDTQYF